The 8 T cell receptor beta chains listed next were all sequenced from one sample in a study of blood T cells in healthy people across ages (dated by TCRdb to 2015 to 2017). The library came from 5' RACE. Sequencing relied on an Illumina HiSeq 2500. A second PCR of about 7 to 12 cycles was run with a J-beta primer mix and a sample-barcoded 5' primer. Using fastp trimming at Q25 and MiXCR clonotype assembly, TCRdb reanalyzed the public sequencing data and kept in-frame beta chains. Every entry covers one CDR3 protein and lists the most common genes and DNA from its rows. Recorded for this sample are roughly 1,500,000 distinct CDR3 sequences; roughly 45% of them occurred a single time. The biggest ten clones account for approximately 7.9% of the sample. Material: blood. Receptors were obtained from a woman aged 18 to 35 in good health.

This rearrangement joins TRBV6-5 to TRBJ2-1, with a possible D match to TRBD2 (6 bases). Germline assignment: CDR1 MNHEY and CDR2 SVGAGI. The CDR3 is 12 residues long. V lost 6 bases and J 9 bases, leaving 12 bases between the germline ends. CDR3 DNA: TGTGCCAGCAGATCCCTAGCGTTTGAGCAGTTCTTC. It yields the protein CASRSLAFEQFF.

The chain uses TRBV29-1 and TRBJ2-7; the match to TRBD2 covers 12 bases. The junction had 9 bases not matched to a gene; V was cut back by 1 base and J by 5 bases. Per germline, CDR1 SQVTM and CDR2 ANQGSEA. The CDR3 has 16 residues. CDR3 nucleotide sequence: TGCAGCGTTGAAGGGGTTACTAGCGGGAGGCCGGACGAGCAGTACTTC. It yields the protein CSVEGVTSGRPDEQYF.

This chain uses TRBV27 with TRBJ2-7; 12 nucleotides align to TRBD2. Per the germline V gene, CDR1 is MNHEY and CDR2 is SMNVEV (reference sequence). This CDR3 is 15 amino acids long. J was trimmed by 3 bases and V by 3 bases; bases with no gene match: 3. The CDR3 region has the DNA TGTGCCAGCAGTTTGACTAGCGGGGGACTCTACGAGCAGTACTTC. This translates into CASSLTSGGLYEQYF.

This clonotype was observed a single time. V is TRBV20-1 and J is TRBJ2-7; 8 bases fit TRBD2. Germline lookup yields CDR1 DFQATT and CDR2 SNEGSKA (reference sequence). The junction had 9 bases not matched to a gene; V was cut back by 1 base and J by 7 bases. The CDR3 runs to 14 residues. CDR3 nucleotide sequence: TGCAGTGCTAGAGGGACTAGCACAGATAATGAGCAGTACTTC. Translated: CSARGTSTDNEQYF.

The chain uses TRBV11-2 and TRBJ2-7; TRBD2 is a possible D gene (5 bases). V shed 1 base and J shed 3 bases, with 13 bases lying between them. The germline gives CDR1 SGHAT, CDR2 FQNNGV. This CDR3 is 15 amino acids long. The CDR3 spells CASSLGASFYYEQYF. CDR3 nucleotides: TGTGCCAGCAGCTTAGGGGCTAGCTTTTACTACGAGCAGTACTTC.

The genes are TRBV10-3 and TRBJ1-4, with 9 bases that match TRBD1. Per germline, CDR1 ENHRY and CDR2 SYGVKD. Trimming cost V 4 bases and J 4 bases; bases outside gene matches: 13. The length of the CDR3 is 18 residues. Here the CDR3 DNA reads TGTGCCATCAGTGTTGACGGACCCGGGACAGGGTTTAATGAAAAACTGTTTTTT. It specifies CAISVDGPGTGFNEKLFF.

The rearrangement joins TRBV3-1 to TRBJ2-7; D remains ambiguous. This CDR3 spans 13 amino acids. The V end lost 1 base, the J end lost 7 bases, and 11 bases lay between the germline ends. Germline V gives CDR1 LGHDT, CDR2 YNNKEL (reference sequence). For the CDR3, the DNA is TGTGCCAGCAGCCAAGGACGCTTGGGGGAGCAGTACTTC. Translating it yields CASSQGRLGEQYF.

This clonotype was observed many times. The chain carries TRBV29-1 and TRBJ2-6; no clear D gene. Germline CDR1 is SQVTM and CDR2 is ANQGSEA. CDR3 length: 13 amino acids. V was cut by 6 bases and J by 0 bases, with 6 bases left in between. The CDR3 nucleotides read TGCAGCGTCGGGTACTCTGGGGCCAACGTCCTGACTTTC. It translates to CSVGYSGANVLTF.